This TCR beta chain was sequenced in a study of cytomegalovirus exposure and HLA in healthy donors. Per germline, CDR1 SGHAT and CDR2 FQNNGV. Trimming took 3 bases from V and 7 from J, leaving 12 bases between them. The CDR3 is made up of 14 amino acids. Libraries were prepared by immunoSEQ multiplex PCR; TCRdb keeps only in-frame clonotypes and omits some of them. This table has fewer than 200,000 clones, 85% appearing once. Sequences were obtained from PBMCs. The chain has TRBV11-2 and TRBJ1-4; tentative D call: TRBD1 (5 bases). The receptor's source is a man aged 18 to 29 in good health and CMV-seropositive. CDR3 nucleotide sequence: TGTGCCAGCAGCTTGGGGCTTGGTAGTGAAAAACTGTTTTTT. Protein sequence: CASSLGLGSEKLFF.